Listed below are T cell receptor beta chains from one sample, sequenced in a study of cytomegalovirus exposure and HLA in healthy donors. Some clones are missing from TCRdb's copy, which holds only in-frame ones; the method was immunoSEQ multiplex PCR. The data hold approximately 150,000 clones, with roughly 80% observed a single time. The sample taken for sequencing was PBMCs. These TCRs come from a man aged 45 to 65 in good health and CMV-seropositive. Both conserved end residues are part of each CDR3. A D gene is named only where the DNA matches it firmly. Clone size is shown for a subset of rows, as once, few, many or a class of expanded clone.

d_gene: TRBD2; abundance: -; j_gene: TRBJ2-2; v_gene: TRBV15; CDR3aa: CATSRDGLERGGGELFF; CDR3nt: TGTGCCACCAGCAGAGATGGACTGGAGCGGGGGGGCGGGGAGCTGTTTTTT
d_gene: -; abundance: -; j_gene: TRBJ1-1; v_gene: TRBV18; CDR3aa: CASSAARGWNTEAFF; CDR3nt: TGTGCCAGCTCAGCTGCCAGGGGTTGGAACACTGAAGCTTTCTTT
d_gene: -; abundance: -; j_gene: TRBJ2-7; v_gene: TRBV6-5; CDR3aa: CASSYSGFGAYEQYF; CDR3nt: TGTGCCAGCAGTTACTCGGGTTTCGGGGCCTACGAGCAGTACTTC
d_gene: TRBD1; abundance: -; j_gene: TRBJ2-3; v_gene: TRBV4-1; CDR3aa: CASSQGLNRGITDTQYF; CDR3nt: TGCGCCAGCAGCCAAGGATTGAACAGGGGGATCACAGATACGCAGTATTTT
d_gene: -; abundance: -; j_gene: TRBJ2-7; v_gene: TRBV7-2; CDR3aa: CASSLGAVGTSSANQYF; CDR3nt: TGTGCCAGCAGCTTAGGGGCAGTCGGGACTTCGTCGGCTAATCAGTACTTC
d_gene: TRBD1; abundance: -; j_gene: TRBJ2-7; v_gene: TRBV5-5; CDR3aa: CASSLETGAGGYEQYF; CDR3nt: TGTGCCAGCAGCTTGGAGACAGGGGCCGGGGGATACGAGCAGTACTTC
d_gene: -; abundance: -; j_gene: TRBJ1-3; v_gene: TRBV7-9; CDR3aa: CASSSVRGRSGNTIYF; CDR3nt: TGTGCCAGCAGCTCCGTCAGGGGCCGCTCTGGAAACACCATATATTTT
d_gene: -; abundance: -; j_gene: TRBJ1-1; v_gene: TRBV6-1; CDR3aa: CASSEQDTTEAFF; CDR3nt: TGTGCCAGCAGCGAACAGGATACCACTGAAGCTTTCTTT
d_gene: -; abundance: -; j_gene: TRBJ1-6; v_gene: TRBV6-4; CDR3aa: CASSSPHHRVRNSPLHF; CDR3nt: TGTGCCAGCAGTAGCCCCCACCACAGGGTCCGGAATTCACCCCTCCACTTT
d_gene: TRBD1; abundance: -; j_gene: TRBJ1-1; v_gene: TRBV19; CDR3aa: CASSRETGVGTEAFF; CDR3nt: TGTGCCAGTAGCCGAGAGACAGGGGTAGGGACTGAAGCTTTCTTT
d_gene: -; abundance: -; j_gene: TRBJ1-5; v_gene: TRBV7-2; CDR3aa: CASSLAKGSNQPQHF; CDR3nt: TGTGCCAGCAGCTTAGCAAAGGGGAGCAATCAGCCCCAGCATTTT
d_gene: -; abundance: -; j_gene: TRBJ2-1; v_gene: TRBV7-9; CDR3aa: CASSLEWGRSSYNEQFF; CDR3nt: TGTGCCAGCAGCTTAGAATGGGGGAGGAGCTCCTACAATGAGCAGTTCTTC
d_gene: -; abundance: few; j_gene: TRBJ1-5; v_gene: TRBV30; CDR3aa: CAWSTTGDNQPQHF; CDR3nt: TGTGCCTGGTCCACGACCGGGGACAATCAGCCCCAGCATTTT
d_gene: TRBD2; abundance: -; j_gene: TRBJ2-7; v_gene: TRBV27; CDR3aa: CASSYHPGLAGDKQYF; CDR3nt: TGTGCCAGCAGTTACCACCCGGGACTAGCGGGAGATAAGCAGTACTTC
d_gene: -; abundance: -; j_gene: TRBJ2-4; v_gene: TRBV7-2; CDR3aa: CASSADSSLNIQYF; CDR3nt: TGTGCCAGCAGCGCCGACAGTTCCCTGAACATTCAGTACTTC
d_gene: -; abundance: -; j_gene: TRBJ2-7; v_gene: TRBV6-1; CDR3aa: CATWGPARKNYEQYF; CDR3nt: TGTGCCACCTGGGGGCCAGCTCGAAAAAACTACGAGCAGTACTTC
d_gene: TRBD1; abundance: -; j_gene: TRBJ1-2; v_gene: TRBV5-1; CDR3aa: CASSFGQGRYGYTF; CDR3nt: TGCGCCAGCAGCTTTGGACAGGGCCGCTATGGCTACACCTTC
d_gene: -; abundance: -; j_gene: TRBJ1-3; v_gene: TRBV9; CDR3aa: CAGSVNPATAGNTIYF; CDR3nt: TGTGCCGGCAGCGTAAATCCGGCGACAGCCGGAAACACCATATATTTT
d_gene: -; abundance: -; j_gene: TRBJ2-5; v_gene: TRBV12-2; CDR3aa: CASRFGQRLETQYF; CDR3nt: TGTGCAAGTCGCTTCGGCCAGCGGTTAGAGACCCAGTACTTC
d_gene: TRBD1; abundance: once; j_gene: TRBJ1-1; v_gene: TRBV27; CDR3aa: CASRSPGQGNTEAFF; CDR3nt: TGTGCCAGCAGATCCCCGGGACAGGGTAACACTGAAGCTTTCTTT